Listed below are T cell receptor beta chains from one sample, sequenced in a study of blood T cells in healthy people across ages. TCRdb recomputed calls from the 5' RACE reads with MiXCR, one row per CDR3 protein. The repertoire holds some 900,000 distinct CDR3 sequences, approximately 49% seen once, with 13% in the top ten. Sequencing was carried out using blood. All receptors derive from a young man in good health. CDR3s include the opening cysteine and the closing phenylalanine or tryptophan. D genes are given only for firm matches. The size field is filled for only some rows; it gives once, few, many or a size class.

CDR3 length	V gene	D gene	clone size	J gene	CDR3 DNA	CDR3 protein
14	TRBV7-2	-	few	TRBJ1-1	TGTGCCAGCAGCTTCTTTGAAGGTGGCACTGAAGCTTTCTTT	CASSFFEGGTEAFF
14	TRBV6-1	-	-	TRBJ2-2	TGTGCCAGCATCGCAGGGACCAACACCGGGGAGCTGTTTTTT	CASIAGTNTGELFF
15	TRBV27	-	-	TRBJ2-1	TGTGCCAGCAGTTTATCGCGGCTAGGGGGTGGTGAGCAGTTCTTC	CASSLSRLGGGEQFF
14	TRBV6-5	-	-	TRBJ1-5	TGTGCCAGCAGTTCCAGGGAGGGCAATCAGCCCCAGCATTTT	CASSSREGNQPQHF
12	TRBV25-1	-	-	TRBJ1-2	TGTGCCAGCAGTGCAGGGCCCTATGGCTACACCTTC	CASSAGPYGYTF
19	TRBV6-1	-	few	TRBJ2-4	TGTGCCAGCAATCGACCTGGACAGTACCAGGAGGGGTCCAAAAACATTCAGTACTTC	CASNRPGQYQEGSKNIQYF
17	TRBV19	-	-	TRBJ1-2	TGTGCCAGTAGTCTTCACCCCGTCGGGGGCGGATCCTATGGCTACACCTTC	CASSLHPVGGGSYGYTF
17	TRBV6-2/TRBV6-3	TRBD2	-	TRBJ2-3	TGTGCCAGCAGTTCCCGTAGCGGGGGCCACCCCCCAGATACGCAGTATTTT	CASSSRSGGHPPDTQYF
19	TRBV27	TRBD2	-	TRBJ2-3	TGTGCCAGCAGTTTATCATCCTATGAGGCGGGGGGGGGCACAGATACGCAGTATTTT	CASSLSSYEAGGGTDTQYF
16	TRBV7-2	-	-	TRBJ2-1	TGTGCCAGCAGCTTATCCCGACAGGCGTTGGGCAATGAGCAGTTCTTC	CASSLSRQALGNEQFF
14	TRBV7-3	TRBD2	-	TRBJ2-3	TGTGCCAGCAGCTCCGGGGGGGCCGTAGATACGCAGTATTTT	CASSSGGAVDTQYF
13	TRBV20-1	TRBD1	once	TRBJ1-5	TGCAGTGCTGGACAGGGGGACAATCAGCCCCAGCATTTT	CSAGQGDNQPQHF
14	TRBV6-2/TRBV6-3	TRBD2	-	TRBJ2-1	TGTGCCATCGGGAGGGACTCCTCCTACAATGAGCAGTTCTTC	CAIGRDSSYNEQFF
14	TRBV30	TRBD1	few	TRBJ1-6	TGTGCCTGGAGTGTACGGACAGGCAGCGCACCCCTCCACTTT	CAWSVRTGSAPLHF
13	TRBV3-1	-	-	TRBJ1-2	TGTGCCAGCAGCCCTGACGGGAAAAATGGCTACACCTTC	CASSPDGKNGYTF
15	TRBV6-2/TRBV6-3	TRBD2	many	TRBJ2-3	TGTGCCAGCAGTTACGGGACTAGCGGGTTCGATACGCAGTATTTT	CASSYGTSGFDTQYF
13	TRBV20-1	TRBD1	-	TRBJ2-7	TGCAGTGCTCCCGGGACAGGGATCAACGAGCAGTACTTC	CSAPGTGINEQYF
13	TRBV29-1	-	few	TRBJ1-6	TGCAGCGTATGGACCGATAATAATTCACCCCTCCACTTT	CSVWTDNNSPLHF
13	TRBV20-1	TRBD1	-	TRBJ1-1	TGCAGTGCGCACAGGGGGCCGAACACTGAAGCTTTCTTT	CSAHRGPNTEAFF
15	TRBV6-2/TRBV6-3	-	few	TRBJ2-6	TGTGCCAGCAGCCGTCTTTTCTCTGGGGCCAACGTCCTGACTTTC	CASSRLFSGANVLTF
14	TRBV7-2	TRBD1	few	TRBJ1-5	TGTGCCAGCAGCCGCGTCCCGGGACAGCAGCCCCAGCATTTT	CASSRVPGQQPQHF
18	TRBV9	TRBD1	-	TRBJ1-6	TGTGCCAGCAGCCCCTCGGACAGGGGTGTGTCGCATAATTCACCCCTCCACTTT	CASSPSDRGVSHNSPLHF
14	TRBV9	-	-	TRBJ1-1	TGTGCCAGCAGCTCGGGGGGTATGAGGACTGAAGCTTTCTTT	CASSSGGMRTEAFF
16	TRBV4-1	-	many	TRBJ1-6	TGCGCCAGCAGCCAAGAGGGGCAAGGACAAGGATCACCCCTCCACTTT	CASSQEGQGQGSPLHF
16	TRBV28	TRBD1	-	TRBJ1-6	TGTGCCAGCAGGCCCTCAGGACAGGGAGATAATTCACCCCTCCACTTT	CASRPSGQGDNSPLHF
16	TRBV4-2	TRBD2	-	TRBJ2-5	TGTGCCAGCAGCCAAGAGCAGACTAGCGCCGGAGAGACCCAGTACTTC	CASSQEQTSAGETQYF
16	TRBV25-1	TRBD1	-	TRBJ2-3	TGTGCCAGCAGTGTATTGGGGACAGGACGCACAGATACGCAGTATTTT	CASSVLGTGRTDTQYF
14	TRBV2	-	-	TRBJ2-7	TGTGCCAGCAGTGAAGGTACGTTAGCGTACGAGCAGTACTTC	CASSEGTLAYEQYF
14	TRBV9	-	-	TRBJ1-4	TGTGCCAGCAGCGTTACAGGCGTTAATGAAAAACTGTTTTTT	CASSVTGVNEKLFF
18	TRBV9	-	few	TRBJ2-5	TGTGCCAGCAGCGACGGACCGAGAGACAGTTACTTCCAAGAGACCCAGTACTTC	CASSDGPRDSYFQETQYF
13	TRBV6-5	TRBD1	-	TRBJ1-3	TGTGCCAGCAGTAGACAGGGGAGAAACACCATATATTTT	CASSRQGRNTIYF
15	TRBV2	TRBD2	-	TRBJ2-7	TGTGCCAGCAGTGAAAGGTCTAGCGGGGGCTACGAGCAGTACTTC	CASSERSSGGYEQYF
12	TRBV7-2	-	many	TRBJ2-3	TGTGCCAGCAGCTTAGGCGTCAGCACGCAGTATTTT	CASSLGVSTQYF
11	TRBV30	-	-	TRBJ2-5	TGTGCCTGGAGTGTTGGGACGTTCGGGTACTTC	CAWSVGTFGYF
18	TRBV3-1	TRBD2	-	TRBJ2-5	TGTGCCAGCAGCGAACGGACTAGCGGGAGTACGTGGAGAGAGACCCAGTACTTC	CASSERTSGSTWRETQYF
16	TRBV3-1	-	-	TRBJ2-7	TGTGCCAGCAGCCCACAAACAGCCGGGGGTTCTTACGAGCAGTACTTC	CASSPQTAGGSYEQYF
13	TRBV7-2	TRBD1	-	TRBJ1-2	TGTGCCAGCAGAAAGATGACAGGGGGCGGCTACACCTTC	CASRKMTGGGYTF
15	TRBV14	TRBD1	few	TRBJ2-1	TGTGCCAGCAGCCAAAACGGACAGGGCAACAATGAGCAGTTCTTC	CASSQNGQGNNEQFF
16	TRBV6-2/TRBV6-3	TRBD2	few	TRBJ2-5	TGTGCCAGCAGCCCGTTAGCGGGGGATCCCGGAGAGACCCAGTACTTC	CASSPLAGDPGETQYF
13	TRBV5-1	-	-	TRBJ1-3	TGCGCCAGCAGCGTGGACTTCGGAAACACCATATATTTT	CASSVDFGNTIYF
16	TRBV6-6	-	-	TRBJ2-1	TGTGCCAGCAGTCCCCGGACGGTGATGCCCTACAATGAGCAGTTCTTC	CASSPRTVMPYNEQFF
14	TRBV6-5	TRBD2	few	TRBJ2-4	TGTGCCAGCAGCAGCGGGGGGGCCAAAAACATTCAGTACTTC	CASSSGGAKNIQYF